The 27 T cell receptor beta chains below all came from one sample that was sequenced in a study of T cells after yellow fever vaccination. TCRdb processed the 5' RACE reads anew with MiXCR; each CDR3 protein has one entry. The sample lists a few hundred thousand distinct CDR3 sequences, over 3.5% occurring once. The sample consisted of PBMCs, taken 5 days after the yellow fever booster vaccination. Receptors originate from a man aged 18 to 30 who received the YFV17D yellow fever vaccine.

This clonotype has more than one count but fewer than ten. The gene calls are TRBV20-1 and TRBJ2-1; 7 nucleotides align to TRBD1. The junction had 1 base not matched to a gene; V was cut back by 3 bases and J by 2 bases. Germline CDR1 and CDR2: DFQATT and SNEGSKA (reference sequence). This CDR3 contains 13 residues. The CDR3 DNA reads TGCAGTGCTAGCAGGGGGACCTACAATGAGCAGTTCTTC. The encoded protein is CSASRGTYNEQFF.

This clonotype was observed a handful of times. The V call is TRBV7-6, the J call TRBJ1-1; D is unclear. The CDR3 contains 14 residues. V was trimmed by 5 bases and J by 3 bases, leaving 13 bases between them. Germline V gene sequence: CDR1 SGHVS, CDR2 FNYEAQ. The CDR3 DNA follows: TGTGCCAGCAGCCTCCAGGACCCCTACACTGAAGCTTTCTTT. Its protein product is CASSLQDPYTEAFF.

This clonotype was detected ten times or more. The CDR3 DNA follows: TGTGCCAGCAGCTTGATACTAGCGGGGCCAGATACGCAGTATTTT. This codes for CASSLILAGPDTQYF. The chain combines TRBV5-6 with TRBJ2-3, with 10 bases aligning to TRBD2. CDR1 and CDR2 from the germline V gene are SGHDT and YYEEEE. V shed 1 base, J shed 4 bases, and the junction held 3 bases outside the gene matches. The CDR3 extends over 15 amino acids. The full variable domain, rest sourced from reference TRBV5-6 and TRBJ2-3, is DAGVTQSPTHLIKTRGQQVTLRCSPKSGHDTVSWYQQALGQGPQFIFQYYEEEERQRGNFPDRFSGHQFPNYSSELNVNALLLGDSALYLCASSLILAGPDTQYFGPGTRLTVL.

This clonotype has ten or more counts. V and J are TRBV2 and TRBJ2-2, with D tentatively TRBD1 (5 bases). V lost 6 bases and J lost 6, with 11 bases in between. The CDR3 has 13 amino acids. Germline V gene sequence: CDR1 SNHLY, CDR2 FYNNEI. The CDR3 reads CASSRDGAGELFF. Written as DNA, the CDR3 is TGTGCCAGCAGCAGGGATGGGGCCGGGGAGCTGTTTTTT.

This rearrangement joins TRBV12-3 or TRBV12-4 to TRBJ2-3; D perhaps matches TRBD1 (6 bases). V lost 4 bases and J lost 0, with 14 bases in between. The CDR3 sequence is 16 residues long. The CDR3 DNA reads TGTGCCAGCAGTTCATACAGGGTACCTAGCACAGATACGCAGTATTTT. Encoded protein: CASSSYRVPSTDTQYF.

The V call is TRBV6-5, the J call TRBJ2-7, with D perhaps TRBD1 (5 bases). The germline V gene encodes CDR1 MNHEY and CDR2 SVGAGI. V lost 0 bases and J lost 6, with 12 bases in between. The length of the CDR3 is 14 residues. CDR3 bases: TGTGCCAGCAGTTACTCGGTACAGGCCCTCGAGCAGTACTTC. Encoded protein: CASSYSVQALEQYF.

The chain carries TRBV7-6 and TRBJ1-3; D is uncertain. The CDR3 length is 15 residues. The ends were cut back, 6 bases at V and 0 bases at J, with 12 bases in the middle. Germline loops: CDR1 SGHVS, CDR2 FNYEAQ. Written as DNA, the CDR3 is TGTGCCAGCAGTTCCCCGGGTTTCTCTGGAAACACCATATATTTT. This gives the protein CASSSPGFSGNTIYF.

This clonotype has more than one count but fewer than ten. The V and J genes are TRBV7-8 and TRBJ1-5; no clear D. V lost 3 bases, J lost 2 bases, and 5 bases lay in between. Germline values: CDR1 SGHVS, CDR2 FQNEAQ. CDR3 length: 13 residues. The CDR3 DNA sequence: TGTGCCAGCAGCTTCAACGGCAATCAGCCCCAGCATTTT. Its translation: CASSFNGNQPQHF.

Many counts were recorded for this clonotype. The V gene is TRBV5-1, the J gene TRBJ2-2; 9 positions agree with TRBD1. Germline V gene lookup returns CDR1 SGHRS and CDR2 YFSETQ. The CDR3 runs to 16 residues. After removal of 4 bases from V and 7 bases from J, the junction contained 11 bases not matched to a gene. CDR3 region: CASSPGDRENVGELFF. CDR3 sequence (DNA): TGCGCCAGCAGCCCCGGGGACAGGGAAAACGTCGGGGAGCTGTTTTTT.

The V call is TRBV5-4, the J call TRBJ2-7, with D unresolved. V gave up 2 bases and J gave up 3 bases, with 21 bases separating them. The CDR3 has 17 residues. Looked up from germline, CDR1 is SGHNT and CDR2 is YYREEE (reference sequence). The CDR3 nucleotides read TGTGCCAGCAGCTTCTTACCCGGGTTCTCGTGGGACTACGAGCAGTACGTC. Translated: CASSFLPGFSWDYEQYV.

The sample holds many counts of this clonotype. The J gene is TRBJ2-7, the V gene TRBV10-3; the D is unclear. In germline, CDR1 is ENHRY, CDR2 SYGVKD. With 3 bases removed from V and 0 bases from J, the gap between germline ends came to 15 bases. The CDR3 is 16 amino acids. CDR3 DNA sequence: TGTGCCATCAGTGATTGGGTCGCCGGAAGCTCCTACGAGCAGTACTTC. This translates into CAISDWVAGSSYEQYF.

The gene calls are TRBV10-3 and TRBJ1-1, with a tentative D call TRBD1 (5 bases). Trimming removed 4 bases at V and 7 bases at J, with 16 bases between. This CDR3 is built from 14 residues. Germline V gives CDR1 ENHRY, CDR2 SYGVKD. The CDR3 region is CAISVDTGRGEAFF. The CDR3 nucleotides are TGTGCCATCAGTGTGGACACCGGGAGAGGTGAAGCTTTCTTT.

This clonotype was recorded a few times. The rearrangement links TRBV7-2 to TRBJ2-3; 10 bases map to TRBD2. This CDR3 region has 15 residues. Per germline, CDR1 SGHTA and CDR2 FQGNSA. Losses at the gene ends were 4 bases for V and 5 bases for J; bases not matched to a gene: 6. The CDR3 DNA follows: TGTGCCAGCAGCTCTCTAGCGGGGGTGGGAGATACGCAGTATTTT. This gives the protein CASSSLAGVGDTQYF.

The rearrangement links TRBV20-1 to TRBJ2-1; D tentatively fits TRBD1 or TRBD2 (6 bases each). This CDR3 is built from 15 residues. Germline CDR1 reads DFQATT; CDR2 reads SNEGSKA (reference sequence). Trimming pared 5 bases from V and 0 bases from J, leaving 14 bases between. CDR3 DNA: TGCAGTGCTCCAGGGGTGGGGGGCTCCTACAATGAGCAGTTCTTC. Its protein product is CSAPGVGGSYNEQFF.

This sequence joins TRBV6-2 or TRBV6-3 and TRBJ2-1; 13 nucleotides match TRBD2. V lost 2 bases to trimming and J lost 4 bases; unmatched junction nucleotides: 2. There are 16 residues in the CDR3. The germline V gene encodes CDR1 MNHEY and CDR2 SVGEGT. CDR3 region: CASSYRLAGGYNEQFF. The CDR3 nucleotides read TGTGCCAGCAGTTACCGACTAGCGGGGGGATACAATGAGCAGTTCTTC.

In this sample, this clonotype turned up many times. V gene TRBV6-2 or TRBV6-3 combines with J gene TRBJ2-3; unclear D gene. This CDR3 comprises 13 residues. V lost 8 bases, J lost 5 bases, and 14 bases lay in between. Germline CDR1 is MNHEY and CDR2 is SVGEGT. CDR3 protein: CASLPYGKDTQYF. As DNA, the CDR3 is TGTGCCAGCCTTCCCTATGGGAAAGATACGCAGTATTTT.

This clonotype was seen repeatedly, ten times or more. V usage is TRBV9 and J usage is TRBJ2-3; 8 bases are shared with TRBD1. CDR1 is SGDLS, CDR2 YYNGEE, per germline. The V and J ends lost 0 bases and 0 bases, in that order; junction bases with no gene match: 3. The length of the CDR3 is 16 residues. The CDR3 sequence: CASSVGTGGSTDTQYF. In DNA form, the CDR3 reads TGTGCCAGCAGCGTAGGAACAGGGGGGAGCACAGATACGCAGTATTTT.

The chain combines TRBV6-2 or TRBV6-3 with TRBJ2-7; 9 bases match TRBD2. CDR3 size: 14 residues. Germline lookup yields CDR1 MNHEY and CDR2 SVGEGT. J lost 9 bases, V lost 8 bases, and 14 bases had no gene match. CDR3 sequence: CASDTSGRGSGQYF. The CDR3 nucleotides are TGTGCCAGCGATACTAGCGGGCGGGGGTCGGGGCAGTACTTC.

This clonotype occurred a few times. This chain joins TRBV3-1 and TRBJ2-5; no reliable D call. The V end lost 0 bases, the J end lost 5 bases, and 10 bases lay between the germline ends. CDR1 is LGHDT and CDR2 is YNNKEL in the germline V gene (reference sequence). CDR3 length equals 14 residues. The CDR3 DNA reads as TGTGCCAGCAGCCAAGATTGGCGACTCGAGACCCAGTACTTC. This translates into CASSQDWRLETQYF.

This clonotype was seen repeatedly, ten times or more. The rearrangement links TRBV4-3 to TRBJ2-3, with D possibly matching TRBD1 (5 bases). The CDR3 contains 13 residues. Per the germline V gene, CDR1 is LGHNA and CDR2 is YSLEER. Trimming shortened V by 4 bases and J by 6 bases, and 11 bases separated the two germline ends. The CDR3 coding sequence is TGCGCCAGCAGCCCCTTTGGGGCGGATACGCAGTATTTT. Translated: CASSPFGADTQYF.

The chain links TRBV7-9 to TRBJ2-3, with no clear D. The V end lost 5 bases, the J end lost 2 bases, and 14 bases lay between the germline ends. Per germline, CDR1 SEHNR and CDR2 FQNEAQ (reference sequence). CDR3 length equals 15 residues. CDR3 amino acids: CASSTRTGYTDTQYF. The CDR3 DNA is TGTGCCAGCAGCACCCGGACCGGATACACAGATACGCAGTATTTT.

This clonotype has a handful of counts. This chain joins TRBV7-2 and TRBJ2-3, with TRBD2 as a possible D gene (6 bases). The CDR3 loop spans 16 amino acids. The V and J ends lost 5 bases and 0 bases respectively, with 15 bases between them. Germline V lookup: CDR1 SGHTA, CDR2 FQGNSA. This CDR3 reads CASSRYGGASTDTQYF. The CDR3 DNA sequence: TGTGCCAGCAGCCGTTACGGGGGAGCTAGCACAGATACGCAGTATTTT.

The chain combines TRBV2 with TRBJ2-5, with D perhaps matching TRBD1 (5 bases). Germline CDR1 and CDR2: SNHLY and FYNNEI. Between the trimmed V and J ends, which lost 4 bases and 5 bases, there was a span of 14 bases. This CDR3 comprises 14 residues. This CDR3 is CASSADLGAETQYF. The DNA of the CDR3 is TGTGCCAGCAGTGCCGATCTAGGGGCGGAGACCCAGTACTTC.

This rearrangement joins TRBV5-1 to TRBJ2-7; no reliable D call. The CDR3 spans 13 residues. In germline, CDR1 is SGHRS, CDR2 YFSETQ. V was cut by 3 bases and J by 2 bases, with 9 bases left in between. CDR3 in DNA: TGCGCCAGCAGCTCATCTCGGACCTACGAGCAGTACTTC. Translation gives CASSSSRTYEQYF.

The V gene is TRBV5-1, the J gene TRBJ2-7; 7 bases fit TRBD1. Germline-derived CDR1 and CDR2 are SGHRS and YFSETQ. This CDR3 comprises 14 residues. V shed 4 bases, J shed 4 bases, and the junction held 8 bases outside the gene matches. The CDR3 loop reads CASSAHRDSYEQYV. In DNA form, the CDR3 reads TGCGCCAGCAGCGCACATAGGGACAGTTACGAGCAGTACGTC.

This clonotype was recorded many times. The CDR3 bases are TGTGCCAGCAGCTTTCTCGCCGACGCCGGCTACACCTTC. Amino acid sequence: CASSFLADAGYTF. V gene TRBV5-5 combines with J gene TRBJ1-2; no clear D gene. Trimming stripped 2 bases from V and 8 bases from J, with 13 bases between. The germline gives CDR1 SGHKS, CDR2 YYEKEE (reference sequence). The CDR3 totals 13 residues.

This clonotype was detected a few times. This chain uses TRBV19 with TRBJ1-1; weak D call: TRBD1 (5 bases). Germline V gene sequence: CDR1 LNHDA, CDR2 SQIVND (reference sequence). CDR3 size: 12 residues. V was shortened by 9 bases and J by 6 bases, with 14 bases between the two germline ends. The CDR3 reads CASRFGGAEAFF. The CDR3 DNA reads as TGTGCCAGCCGCTTTGGAGGGGCTGAAGCTTTCTTT.